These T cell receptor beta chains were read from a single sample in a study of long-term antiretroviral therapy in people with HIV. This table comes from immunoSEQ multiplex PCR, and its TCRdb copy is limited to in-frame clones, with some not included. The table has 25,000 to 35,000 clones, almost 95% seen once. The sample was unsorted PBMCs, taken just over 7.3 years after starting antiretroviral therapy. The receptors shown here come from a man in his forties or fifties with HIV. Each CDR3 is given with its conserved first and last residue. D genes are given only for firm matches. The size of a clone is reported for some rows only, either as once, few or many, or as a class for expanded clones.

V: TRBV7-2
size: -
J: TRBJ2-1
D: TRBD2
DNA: TGTGCCAGCAGCTCGCGGAGAGGCGGGGGCTACAATGAGCAGTTCTTC
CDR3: CASSSRRGGGYNEQFF

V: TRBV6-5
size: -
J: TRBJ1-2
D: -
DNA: TGTGCCAGCAGTTACCCCCAGGGCGACTATGGCTACACCTTC
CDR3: CASSYPQGDYGYTF

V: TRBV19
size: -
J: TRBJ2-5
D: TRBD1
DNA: TGTGCCAGTAGTACTTGGACAGGTGGAGAGACCCAGTACTTC
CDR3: CASSTWTGGETQYF

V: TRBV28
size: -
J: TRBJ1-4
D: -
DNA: TGTGCCAGCAGTTTAGCGCACGGGGGGGGGAATGAAAAACTGTTTTTT
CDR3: CASSLAHGGGNEKLFF

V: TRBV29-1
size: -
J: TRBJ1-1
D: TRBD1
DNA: TGCAGCGCCGGGGGGGACAGACCCAACACTGAAGCTTTCTTT
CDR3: CSAGGDRPNTEAFF

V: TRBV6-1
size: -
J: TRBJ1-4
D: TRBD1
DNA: TGTGCCAGCAGCTCACGGGGGACAGGGAACGAAAAACTGTTTTTT
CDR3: CASSSRGTGNEKLFF

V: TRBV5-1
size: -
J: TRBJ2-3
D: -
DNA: TGCGCCAGCAGGCGGGGCGCATCAGATACGCAGTATTTT
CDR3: CASRRGASDTQYF

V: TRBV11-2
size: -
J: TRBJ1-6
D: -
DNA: TGTGCCAGCAGCTTAGTATGGATGGGGAGCTCCTATAATTCACCCCTCCACTTT
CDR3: CASSLVWMGSSYNSPLHF

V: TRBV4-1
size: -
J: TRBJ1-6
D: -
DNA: TGCGCCAGCAGCTCTAGCACAGGAAAATTCGGCGCGTTCCACTTT
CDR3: CASSSSTGKFGAFHF

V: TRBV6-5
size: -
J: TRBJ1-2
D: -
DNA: TGTGCCAGCAGTTACCAGGGTGGCTACACCTTC
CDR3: CASSYQGGYTF

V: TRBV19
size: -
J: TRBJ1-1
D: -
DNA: TGTGCCAGTAGTATTGTTCCAGTAGGTACTGAAGCTTTCTTT
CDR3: CASSIVPVGTEAFF

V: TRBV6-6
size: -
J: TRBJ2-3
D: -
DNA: TGTGCCAGCACCTTGGACATTTCTAGCACAGATACGCAGTATTTT
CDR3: CASTLDISSTDTQYF

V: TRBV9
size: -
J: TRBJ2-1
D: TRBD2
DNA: TGTGCCAGCAGCCTCCGACTAGCGCTCTACAATGAGCAGTTCTTC
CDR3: CASSLRLALYNEQFF

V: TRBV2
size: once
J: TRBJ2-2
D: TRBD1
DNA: TGTGCCAGCAGGACGACAGGGGGCGGAAACGGGGAGCTGTTTTTT
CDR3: CASRTTGGGNGELFF

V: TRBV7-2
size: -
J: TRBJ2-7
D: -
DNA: TGTGCCAGCAGCTTAGGGTCCGGTCCTTACGAGCAGTACTTC
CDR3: CASSLGSGPYEQYF

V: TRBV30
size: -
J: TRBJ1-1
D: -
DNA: TGTGCCTGGCGTAAGGCACAGATGAACACTGAAGCTTTCTTT
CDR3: CAWRKAQMNTEAFF

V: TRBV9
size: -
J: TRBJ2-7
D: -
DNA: TGTGCCAGCAGCGAGAACCCAGGGGCCTCGTCCTACGAGCAGTACTTC
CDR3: CASSENPGASSYEQYF

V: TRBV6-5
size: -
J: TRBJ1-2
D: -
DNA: TGTGCCAGCTGGCTCCCAGGGTATGGCTACACCTTC
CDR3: CASWLPGYGYTF

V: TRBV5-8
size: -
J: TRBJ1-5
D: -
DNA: TGTGCCAGCAGCTTGCAGGGTTACAATCAGCCCCAGCATTTT
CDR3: CASSLQGYNQPQHF

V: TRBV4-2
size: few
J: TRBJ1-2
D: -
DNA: TGTGCCAGCAGCTCAGCCATGGCTGACTATGGCTACACCTTC
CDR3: CASSSAMADYGYTF